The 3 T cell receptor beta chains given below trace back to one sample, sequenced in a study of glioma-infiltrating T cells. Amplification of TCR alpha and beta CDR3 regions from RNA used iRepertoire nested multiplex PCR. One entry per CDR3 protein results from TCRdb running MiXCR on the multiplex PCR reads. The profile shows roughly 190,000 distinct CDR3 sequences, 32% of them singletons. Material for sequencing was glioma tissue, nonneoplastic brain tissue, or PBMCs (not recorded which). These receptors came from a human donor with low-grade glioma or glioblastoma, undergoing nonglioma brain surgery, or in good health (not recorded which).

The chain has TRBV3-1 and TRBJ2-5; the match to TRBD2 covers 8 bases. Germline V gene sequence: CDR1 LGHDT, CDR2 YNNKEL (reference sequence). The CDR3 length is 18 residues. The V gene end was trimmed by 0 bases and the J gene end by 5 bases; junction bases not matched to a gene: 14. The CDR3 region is CASSQEGRREGDAETQYF. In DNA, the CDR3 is TGTGCCAGCAGCCAAGAAGGTAGACGGGAGGGGGACGCGGAGACCCAGTACTTC.

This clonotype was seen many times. CDR3: CASSLSQGAGNGYTF. CDR3 nucleotide sequence: TGTGCCAGCAGTTTATCTCAGGGGGCGGGAAATGGCTACACCTTC. This chain links TRBV27 with TRBJ1-2; the match to TRBD1 covers 8 bases. With 0 bases clipped from V and 6 bases from J, the junction kept 6 bases outside the gene matches. This CDR3 contains 15 residues. CDR1 and CDR2 (germline): MNHEY, SMNVEV (reference sequence).

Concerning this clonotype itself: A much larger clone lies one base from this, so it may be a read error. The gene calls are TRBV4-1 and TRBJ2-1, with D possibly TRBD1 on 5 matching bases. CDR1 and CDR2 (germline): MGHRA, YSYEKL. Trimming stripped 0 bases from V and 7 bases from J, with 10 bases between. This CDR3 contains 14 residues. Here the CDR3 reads CASSQDTRDNEQFF. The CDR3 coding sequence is TGCGCCAGCAGCCAAGATACCAGGGATAATGAGCAGTTCTTC.